Below, 17 T cell receptor beta chains from the same sample are listed, as sequenced in a study of shared clonotypes between healthy human individuals. In the naive CD8 group, cells lacked CD45RO and were positively selected for CCR7, so terminally differentiated effector memory CD45RA+ cells were left out. Libraries were prepared by immunoSEQ multiplex PCR; TCRdb keeps only in-frame clonotypes and omits some of them. This sample has some 740,000 clones, with 85% to 95% found just once. The sequencing sample was made of naive CD8+ T cells sorted from blood. The receptors stem from a man aged 25 to 40 in good health.

This chain joins TRBV28 and TRBJ2-3; the D gene is possibly TRBD2 (5 bases). Deletions cut 2 bases from V and 0 bases from J, with 9 bases between. The CDR3 is 15 residues long. Germline assignment: CDR1 MDHEN and CDR2 SYDVKM. The CDR3 protein is CASSLRPSSTDTQYF. CDR3 in DNA: TGTGCCAGCAGTTTAAGGCCTAGCAGCACAGATACGCAGTATTTT.

The V and J genes are TRBV6-1 and TRBJ2-7; the D gene could be TRBD1 or TRBD2 (5 bases each). CDR1 is MNHNS and CDR2 is SASEGT in the germline V gene. V lost 1 base and J lost 5, with 15 bases in between. The CDR3 consists of 15 residues. The CDR3 loop reads CASSEVGTNHHEQYF. DNA of the CDR3: TGTGCCAGCAGTGAAGTTGGGACCAATCACCACGAGCAGTACTTC.

The V gene is TRBV7-8, the J gene TRBJ1-3; TRBD1 matches 8 bases. This CDR3 is built from 14 residues. Germline CDR1 and CDR2: SGHVS and FQNEAQ. Losses at the gene ends were 5 bases for V and 7 bases for J; bases not matched to a gene: 7. For the CDR3, the DNA is TGTGCCAGCAGCGTCTTGACAGGGGACAACACCATATATTTT. Its translation is CASSVLTGDNTIYF.

V is TRBV5-1 and J is TRBJ2-7, with a weak D call TRBD1 (6 bases). This CDR3 contains 14 residues. Trimming cost V 4 bases and J 3 bases, with 14 bases left between them. Germline-derived CDR1 and CDR2 are SGHRS and YFSETQ. DNA of the CDR3: TGCGCCAGCAGCACTTCTGGGGGCGTCTACGAGCAGTACTTC. This sequence encodes CASSTSGGVYEQYF.

The chain joins TRBV19 to TRBJ1-4; the match to TRBD1 covers 10 bases. This CDR3 contains 15 residues. The germline CDR1 and CDR2 sequences are LNHDA and SQIVND (reference sequence). V was clipped by 2 bases and J by 6 bases; unmatched bases: 3. Here the CDR3 DNA reads TGTGCCAGTAGTATATTGGGGACAGGGGATGAAAAACTGTTTTTT. This codes for CASSILGTGDEKLFF.

The J gene is TRBJ2-1, the V gene TRBV27; D not resolved. Deletions cut 6 bases from V and 7 bases from J, with 16 bases between. The germline V gene has CDR1 MNHEY and CDR2 SMNVEV (reference sequence). The CDR3 length is 14 residues. CDR3 nucleotides: TGTGCCAGCAGCCTTCGAGAGTCACGGAATGAGCAGTTCTTC. Its translation: CASSLRESRNEQFF.

The chain carries TRBV7-9 and TRBJ1-5, with D uncertain. The germline gives CDR1 SEHNR, CDR2 FQNEAQ (reference sequence). V lost 4 bases, J lost 9 bases, and 22 bases lay in between. The CDR3 totals 16 residues. In nucleotides, the CDR3 is TGTGCCAGCAGCTCCGAGGATGGGGAGTCCAATTCGCCCCAGCATTTT. The encoded protein is CASSSEDGESNSPQHF.

The rearrangement joins TRBV28 to TRBJ2-1; 10 nucleotides line up with TRBD2. The CDR3 covers 16 residues. Germline V gives CDR1 MDHEN, CDR2 SYDVKM. V was clipped by 5 bases and J by 3 bases; unmatched bases: 7. Here the CDR3 DNA reads TGTGCCAGCAGTCCCAGGACTAGCGGAAACTACAATGAGCAGTTCTTC. Translating gives CASSPRTSGNYNEQFF.

This clone came up once. The V and J genes are TRBV6-6 and TRBJ1-4, with 9 bases aligning to TRBD1. CDR1 and CDR2 (germline): MNHNY, SVGAGI (reference sequence). With 6 bases clipped from V and 7 bases from J, the junction kept 6 bases outside the gene matches. The CDR3 is 14 residues long. CDR3: CASRTDRGVEKLFF. CDR3 nucleotides: TGTGCCAGCAGAACGGACAGGGGAGTTGAAAAACTGTTTTTT.

V gene TRBV2 combines with J gene TRBJ2-7; D may be TRBD2 (6 bases). This CDR3 has 17 residues. The germline V and J ends were trimmed by 6 bases and 3 bases, with 24 bases remaining between them. CDR1 is SNHLY, CDR2 FYNNEI, per germline. This CDR3 is CASSGSPLAGPLYEQYF. DNA of the CDR3: TGTGCCAGCAGCGGGAGCCCTTTGGCGGGGCCCCTCTACGAGCAGTACTTC.

The chain uses TRBV10-2 and TRBJ2-1, with 7 bases identical to TRBD1. The V segment lost 6 bases and the J segment 4 bases; nucleotides outside the gene matches: 6. This CDR3 contains 14 residues. Germline assignment: CDR1 WSHSY and CDR2 SAAADI. This chain's CDR3 is CASSTDRYYNEQFF. Written as DNA, the CDR3 is TGCGCCAGCAGCACGGACAGGTATTACAATGAGCAGTTCTTC.

This chain uses TRBV7-8 with TRBJ2-7; maybe TRBD2 (6 bases). V dropped 5 bases and J dropped 6 bases, with 20 bases sitting between them. The CDR3 spans 15 residues. The V gene's germline CDR1 is SGHVS and CDR2 FQNEAQ. The CDR3 loop is CASSPRLGSGREQYF. The CDR3 nucleotides are TGTGCCAGCAGCCCAAGACTAGGGTCGGGGCGCGAGCAGTACTTC. The entire variable domain, with the rest obtained from reference TRBV7-8 and TRBJ2-7, is as follows: GAGVSQSPRYKVAKRGQDVALRCDPISGHVSLFWYQQALGQGPEFLTYFQNEAQLDKSGLPSDRFFAERPEGSVSTLKIQRTQQEDSAVYLCASSPRLGSGREQYFGPGTRLTVT.

The chain joins TRBV19 to TRBJ2-7; 10 bases are shared with TRBD2. The CDR3 is made up of 14 amino acids. Looked up from germline, CDR1 is LNHDA and CDR2 is SQIVND (reference sequence). Unmatched junction bases numbered 6, after V lost 5 bases and J lost 5 bases. CDR3 coding DNA: TGTGCCAGTAGTCTCTCGGGACTAGCGAACGAGCAGTACTTC. This encodes CASSLSGLANEQYF.

The CDR3 protein is CASSQVLAGGYEQYF. CDR3 sequence (DNA): TGCGCCAGCAGCCAAGTACTAGCGGGAGGTTACGAGCAGTACTTC. The chain has TRBV4-3 and TRBJ2-7; TRBD2 agrees at 12 bases. The CDR3 loop spans 15 amino acids. Per germline, CDR1 LGHNA and CDR2 YSLEER. V lost 1 base to trimming and J lost 4 bases; unmatched junction nucleotides: 2.

The J gene is TRBJ1-1, the V gene TRBV30, with D maybe TRBD1 (6 bases). The V end was cut by 5 bases, the J end by 2 bases, with 9 bases between. Per the germline V gene, CDR1 is GTSNPN and CDR2 is SVGIG (reference sequence). The CDR3 length is 12 residues. The CDR3: CAWAGANTEAFF. The CDR3 bases are TGTGCCTGGGCAGGGGCCAACACTGAAGCTTTCTTT.

The CDR3 DNA sequence: TGCGCCAGCAGCTTTCGGGGGCCGGATGAGCAGTTCTTC. Translated, it gives CASSFRGPDEQFF. The V and J genes are TRBV5-1 and TRBJ2-1; the D gene could be TRBD1 or TRBD2 (6 bases each). Trimming shortened V by 2 bases and J by 8 bases, and 11 bases separated the two germline ends. The length of the CDR3 is 13 residues. The germline CDR1 and CDR2 sequences are SGHRS and YFSETQ. The complete variable domain, with remaining parts taken from reference TRBV5-1 and TRBJ2-1, reads KAGVTQTPRYLIKTRGQQVTLSCSPISGHRSVSWYQQTPGQGLQFLFEYFSETQRNKGNFPGRFSGRQFSNSRSEMNVSTLELGDSALYLCASSFRGPDEQFFGPGTRLTVL.

The CDR3 nucleotides read TGTGCCAGCTCGTCCCCTCCTGATGCAGATACGCAGTATTTT. This codes for CASSSPPDADTQYF. V usage is TRBV18 and J usage is TRBJ2-3; D remains ambiguous. The germline V gene encodes CDR1 KGHSH and CDR2 LQKENI. There are 14 residues in the CDR3. Trimming cost V 6 bases and J 4 bases, with 14 bases left between them.